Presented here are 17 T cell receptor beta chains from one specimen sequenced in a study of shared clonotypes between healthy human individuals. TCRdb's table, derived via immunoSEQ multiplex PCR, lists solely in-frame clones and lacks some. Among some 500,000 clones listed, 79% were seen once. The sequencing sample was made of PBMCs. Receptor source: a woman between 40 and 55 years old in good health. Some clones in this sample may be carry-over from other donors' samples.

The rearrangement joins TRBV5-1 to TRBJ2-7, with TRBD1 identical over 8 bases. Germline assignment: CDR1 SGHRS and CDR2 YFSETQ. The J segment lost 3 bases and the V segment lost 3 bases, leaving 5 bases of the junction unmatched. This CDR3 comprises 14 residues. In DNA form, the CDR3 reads TGCGCCAGCAGCTCAGGACAGGGATACTACGAGCAGTACTTC. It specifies CASSSGQGYYEQYF.

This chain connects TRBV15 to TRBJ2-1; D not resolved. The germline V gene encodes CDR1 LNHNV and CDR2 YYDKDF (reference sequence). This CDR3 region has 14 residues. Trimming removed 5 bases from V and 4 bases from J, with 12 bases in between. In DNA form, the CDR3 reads TGTGCCACCAGCCAGAAGTTGGGGTACAATGAGCAGTTCTTC. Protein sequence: CATSQKLGYNEQFF.

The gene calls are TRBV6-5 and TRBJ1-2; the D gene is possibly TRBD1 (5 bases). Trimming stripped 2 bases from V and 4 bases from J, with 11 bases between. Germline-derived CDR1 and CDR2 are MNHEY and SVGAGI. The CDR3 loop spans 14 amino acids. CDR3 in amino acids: CASSYGGAFYGYTF. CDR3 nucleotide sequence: TGTGCCAGCAGTTACGGTGGGGCCTTCTATGGCTACACCTTC.

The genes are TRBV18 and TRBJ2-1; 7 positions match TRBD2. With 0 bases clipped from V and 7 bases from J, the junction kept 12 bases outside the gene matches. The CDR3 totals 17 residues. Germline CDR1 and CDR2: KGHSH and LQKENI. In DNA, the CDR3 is TGTGCCAGCTCACCACCTACCGGGACTACCCGGATGAATGAGCAGTTCTTC. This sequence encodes CASSPPTGTTRMNEQFF.

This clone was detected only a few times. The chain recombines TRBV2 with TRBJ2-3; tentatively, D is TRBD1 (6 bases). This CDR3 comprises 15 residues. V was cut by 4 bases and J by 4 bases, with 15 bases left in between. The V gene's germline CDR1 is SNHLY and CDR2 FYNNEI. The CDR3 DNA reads TGTGCCAGCAGTGTGAGGTCAGGGGTGTCAGATACGCAGTATTTT. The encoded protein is CASSVRSGVSDTQYF.

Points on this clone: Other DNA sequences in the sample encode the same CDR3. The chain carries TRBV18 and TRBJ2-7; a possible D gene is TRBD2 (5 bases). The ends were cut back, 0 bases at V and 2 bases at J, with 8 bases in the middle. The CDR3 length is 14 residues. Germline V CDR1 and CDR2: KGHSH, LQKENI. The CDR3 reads CASSPPSGAYEQYF. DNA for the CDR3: TGTGCCAGCTCACCACCCAGCGGAGCCTACGAGCAGTACTTC.

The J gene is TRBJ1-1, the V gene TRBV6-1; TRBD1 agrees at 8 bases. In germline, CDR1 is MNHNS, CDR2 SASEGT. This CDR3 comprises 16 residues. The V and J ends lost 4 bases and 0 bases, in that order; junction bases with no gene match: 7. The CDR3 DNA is TGTGCCAGCAGTGGGGTCAGGACAGGGATGAACACTGAAGCTTTCTTT. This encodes CASSGVRTGMNTEAFF.

CDR3 amino acids: CASSLDRGRDEQFF. The DNA of the CDR3 is TGTGCCAGCAGCTTAGACAGGGGGCGCGATGAGCAGTTCTTC. The chain recombines TRBV11-1 with TRBJ2-1, with 9 bases matching TRBD1. V gave up 1 base and J gave up 8 bases; unmatched junction bases: 3. CDR1 is SGHAT and CDR2 is FQDESV in the germline V gene (reference sequence). This CDR3 is built from 14 residues.

DNA for the CDR3: TGCGCCAGCAGCGAAGGGGTGGATGAGCAGTTCTTC. Encoded protein: CASSEGVDEQFF. V and J are TRBV5-1 and TRBJ2-1; weak D call: TRBD1 (5 bases). CDR1 and CDR2 (germline): SGHRS, YFSETQ. The CDR3 runs 12 residues. The V end was cut by 4 bases, the J end by 8 bases, with 10 bases between.

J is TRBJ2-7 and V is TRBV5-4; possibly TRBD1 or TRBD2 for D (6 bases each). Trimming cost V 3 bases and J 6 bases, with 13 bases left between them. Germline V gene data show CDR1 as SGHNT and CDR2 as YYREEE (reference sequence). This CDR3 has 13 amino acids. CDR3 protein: CASSWGADLEQYF. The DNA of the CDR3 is TGTGCCAGCAGCTGGGGGGCAGACCTCGAGCAGTACTTC.

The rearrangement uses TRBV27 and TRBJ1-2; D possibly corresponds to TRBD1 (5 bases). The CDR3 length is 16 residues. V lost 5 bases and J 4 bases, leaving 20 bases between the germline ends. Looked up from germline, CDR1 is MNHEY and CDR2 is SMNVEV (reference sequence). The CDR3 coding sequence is TGTGCCAGCAGTCGACTCCGCCTAAGGGGCGTCTATGGCTACACCTTC. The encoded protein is CASSRLRLRGVYGYTF.

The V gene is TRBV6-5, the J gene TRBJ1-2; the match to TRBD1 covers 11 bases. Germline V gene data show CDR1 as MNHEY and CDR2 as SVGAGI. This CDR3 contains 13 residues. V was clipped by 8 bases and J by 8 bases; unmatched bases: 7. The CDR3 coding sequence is TGTGCCAGCCGGGACAGGGGGAGGAGAGGCTACACCTTC. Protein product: CASRDRGRRGYTF.

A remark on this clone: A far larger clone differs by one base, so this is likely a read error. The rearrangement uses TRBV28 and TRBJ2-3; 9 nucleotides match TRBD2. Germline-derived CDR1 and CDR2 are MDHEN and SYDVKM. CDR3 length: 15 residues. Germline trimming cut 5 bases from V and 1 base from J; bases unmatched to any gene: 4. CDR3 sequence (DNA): TGTGCCAGCAGTGGGGCGGGAGGGGGCACAGATACGCAGTATTTT. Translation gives CASSGAGGGTDTQYF.

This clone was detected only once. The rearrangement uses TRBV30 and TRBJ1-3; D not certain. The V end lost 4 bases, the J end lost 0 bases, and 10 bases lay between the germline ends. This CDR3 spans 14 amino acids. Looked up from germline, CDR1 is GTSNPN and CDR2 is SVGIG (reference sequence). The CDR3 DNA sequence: TGTGCCTGGACGGGCGATCTCTCTGGAAACACCATATATTTT. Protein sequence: CAWTGDLSGNTIYF.

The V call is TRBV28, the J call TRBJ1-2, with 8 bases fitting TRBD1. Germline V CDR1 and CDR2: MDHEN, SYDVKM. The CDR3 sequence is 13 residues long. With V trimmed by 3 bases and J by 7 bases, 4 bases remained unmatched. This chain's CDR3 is CASSLAGGLGYTF. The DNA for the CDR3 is TGTGCCAGCAGTTTGGCAGGGGGCCTTGGCTACACCTTC.

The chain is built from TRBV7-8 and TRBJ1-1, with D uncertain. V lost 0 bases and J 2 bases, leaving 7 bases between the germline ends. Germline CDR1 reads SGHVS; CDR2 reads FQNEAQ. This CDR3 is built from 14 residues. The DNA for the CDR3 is TGTGCCAGCAGCTTAGCGCGCAGAAACACTGAAGCTTTCTTT. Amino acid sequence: CASSLARRNTEAFF.

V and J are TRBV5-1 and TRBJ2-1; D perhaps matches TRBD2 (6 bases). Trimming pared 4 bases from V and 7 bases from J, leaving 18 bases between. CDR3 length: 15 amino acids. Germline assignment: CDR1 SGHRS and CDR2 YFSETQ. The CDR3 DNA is TGCGCCAGCAGCGGAGGGACTGTATCAACGAATGAGCAGTTCTTC. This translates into CASSGGTVSTNEQFF.